This T cell receptor (beta chain) was sequenced during a study of blood T cell repertoires in COVID-19. Study-level background: PBMCs, B-cell-depleted T cells, or T cells provided the cDNA or gDNA that made up the material.

The method was immunoSEQ multiplex PCR; TCRdb's version includes in-frame clones alone and lacks a portion of them. Here the sample spans 250,000 to 300,000 clones, 85% to 90% being singletons. The material sequenced was peripheral blood. This clonotype originated in a woman between 40 and 55 years old who had recovered from COVID-19.

CDR3 nucleotide sequence: TGTGCCAGTAGTTTACTAGGGAATTCACCCCTCCACTTT. Translating gives CASSLLGNSPLHF. This chain joins TRBV19 and TRBJ1-6, with no clear D. The CDR3 totals 13 residues. V dropped 5 bases and J dropped 7 bases, with 9 bases sitting between them. Germline values: CDR1 LNHDA, CDR2 SQIVND (reference sequence). The full variable domain, rest sourced from reference TRBV19 and TRBJ1-6, is DGGITQSPKYLFRKEGQNVTLSCEQNLNHDAMYWYRQDPGQGLRLIYYSQIVNDFQKGDIAEGYSVSREKKESFPLTVTSAQKNPTAFYLCASSLLGNSPLHFGNGTRLTVT.